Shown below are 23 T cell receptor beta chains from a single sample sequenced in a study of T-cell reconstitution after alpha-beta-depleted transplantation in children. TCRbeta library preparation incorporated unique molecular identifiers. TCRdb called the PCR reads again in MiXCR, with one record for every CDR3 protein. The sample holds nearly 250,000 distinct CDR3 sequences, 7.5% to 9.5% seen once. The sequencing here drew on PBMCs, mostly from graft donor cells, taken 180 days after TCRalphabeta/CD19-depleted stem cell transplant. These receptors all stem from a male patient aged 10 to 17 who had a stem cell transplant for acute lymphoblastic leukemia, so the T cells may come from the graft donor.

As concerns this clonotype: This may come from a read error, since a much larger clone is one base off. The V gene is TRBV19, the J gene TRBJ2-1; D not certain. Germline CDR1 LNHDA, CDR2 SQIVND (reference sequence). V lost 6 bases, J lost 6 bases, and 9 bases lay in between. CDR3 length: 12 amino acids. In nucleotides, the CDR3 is TGTGCCAGTAGGTTCCTTCGCAATGAGCAGTTCTTC. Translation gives CASRFLRNEQFF.

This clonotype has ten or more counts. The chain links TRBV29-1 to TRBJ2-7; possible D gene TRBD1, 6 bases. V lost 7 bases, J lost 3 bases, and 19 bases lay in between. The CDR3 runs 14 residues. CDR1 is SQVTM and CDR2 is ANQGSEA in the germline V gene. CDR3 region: CSASDRPSHYEQYF. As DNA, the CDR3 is TGCAGCGCTTCAGACAGGCCCTCCCACTACGAGCAGTACTTC.

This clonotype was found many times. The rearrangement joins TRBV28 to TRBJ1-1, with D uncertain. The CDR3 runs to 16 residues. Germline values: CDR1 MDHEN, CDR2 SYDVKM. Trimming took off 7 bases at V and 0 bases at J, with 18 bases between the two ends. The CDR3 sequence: CASTPPLGYMNTEAFF. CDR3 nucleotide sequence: TGTGCCAGCACCCCCCCGTTGGGTTACATGAACACTGAAGCTTTCTTT.

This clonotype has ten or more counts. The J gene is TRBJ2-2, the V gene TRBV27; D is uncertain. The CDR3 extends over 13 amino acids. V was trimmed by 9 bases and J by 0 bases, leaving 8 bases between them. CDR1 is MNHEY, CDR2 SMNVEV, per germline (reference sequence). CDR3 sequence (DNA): TGTGCCAGTTGTTTCCCGAACACCGGGGAGCTGTTTTTT. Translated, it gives CASCFPNTGELFF.

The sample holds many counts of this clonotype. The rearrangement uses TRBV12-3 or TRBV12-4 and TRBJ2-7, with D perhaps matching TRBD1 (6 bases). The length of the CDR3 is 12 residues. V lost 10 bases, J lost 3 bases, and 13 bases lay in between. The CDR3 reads CATSRQDYEQYF. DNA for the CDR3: TGTGCCACCTCTCGACAGGACTACGAGCAGTACTTC.

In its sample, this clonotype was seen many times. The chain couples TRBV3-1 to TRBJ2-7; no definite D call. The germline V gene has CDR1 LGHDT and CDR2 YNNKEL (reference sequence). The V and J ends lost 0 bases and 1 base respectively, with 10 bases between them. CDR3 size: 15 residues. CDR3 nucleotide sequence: TGTGCCAGCAGCCAAGAAGGTTCCCTTTCCTACGAGCAGTACTTC. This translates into CASSQEGSLSYEQYF.

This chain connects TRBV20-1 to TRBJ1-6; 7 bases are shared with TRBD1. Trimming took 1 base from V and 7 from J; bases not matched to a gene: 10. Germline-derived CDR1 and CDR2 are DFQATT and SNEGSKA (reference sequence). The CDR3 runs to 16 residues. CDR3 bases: TGCAGTGCTAGAGTTGAGACAGGGCTGAACAATTCACCCCTCCACTTT. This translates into CSARVETGLNNSPLHF.

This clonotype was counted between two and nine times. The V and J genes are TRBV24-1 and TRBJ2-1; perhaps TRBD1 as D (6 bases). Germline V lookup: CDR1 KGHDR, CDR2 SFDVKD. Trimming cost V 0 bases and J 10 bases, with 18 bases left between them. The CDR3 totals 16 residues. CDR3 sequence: CATSDLRAGERAEQFF. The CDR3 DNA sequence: TGTGCCACCAGTGATTTGCGGGCAGGGGAACGGGCCGAGCAGTTCTTC.

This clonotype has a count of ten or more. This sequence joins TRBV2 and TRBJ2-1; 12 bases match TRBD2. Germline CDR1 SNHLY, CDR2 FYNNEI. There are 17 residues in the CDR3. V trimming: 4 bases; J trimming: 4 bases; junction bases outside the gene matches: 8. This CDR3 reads CASSVRTSGDLYNEQFF. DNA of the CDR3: TGTGCCAGCAGTGTCAGGACTAGCGGGGACCTTTACAATGAGCAGTTCTTC.

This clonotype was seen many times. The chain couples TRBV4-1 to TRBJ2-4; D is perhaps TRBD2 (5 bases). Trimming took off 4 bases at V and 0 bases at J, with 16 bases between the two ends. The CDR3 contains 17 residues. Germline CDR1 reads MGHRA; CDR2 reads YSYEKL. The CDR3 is CASSPYGESLAKNIQYF. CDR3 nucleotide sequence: TGCGCCAGCAGCCCTTATGGGGAGAGTTTAGCCAAAAACATTCAGTACTTC.

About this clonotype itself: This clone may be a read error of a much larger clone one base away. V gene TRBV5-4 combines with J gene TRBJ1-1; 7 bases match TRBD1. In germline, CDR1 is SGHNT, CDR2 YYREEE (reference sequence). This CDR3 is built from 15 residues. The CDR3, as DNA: TGTGTCAGCAGCCCAGGGGGTCGCATGAACACTGAAGCTTTCTTT. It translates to CVSSPGGRMNTEAFF.

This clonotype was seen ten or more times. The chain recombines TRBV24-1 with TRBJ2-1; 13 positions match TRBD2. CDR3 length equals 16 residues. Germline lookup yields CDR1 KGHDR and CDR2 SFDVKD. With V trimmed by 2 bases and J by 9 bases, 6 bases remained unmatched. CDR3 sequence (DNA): TGTGCCACCAGTGATTGGACTAGCGGGAGAAATGGTGAGCAGTTCTTC. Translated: CATSDWTSGRNGEQFF.

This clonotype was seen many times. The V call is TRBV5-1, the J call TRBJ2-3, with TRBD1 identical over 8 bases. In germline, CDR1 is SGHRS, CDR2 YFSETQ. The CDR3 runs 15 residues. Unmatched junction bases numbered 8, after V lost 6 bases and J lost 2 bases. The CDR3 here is CASTAWQGATDTQYF. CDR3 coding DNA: TGCGCCAGCACCGCCTGGCAGGGGGCCACAGATACGCAGTATTTT.

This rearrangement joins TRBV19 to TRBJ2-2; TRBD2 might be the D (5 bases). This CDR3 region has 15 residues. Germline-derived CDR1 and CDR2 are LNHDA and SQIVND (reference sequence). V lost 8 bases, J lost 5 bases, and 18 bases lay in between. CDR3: CASDGRDPGTGELFF. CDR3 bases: TGTGCCAGTGATGGAAGGGATCCGGGGACCGGGGAGCTGTTTTTT.

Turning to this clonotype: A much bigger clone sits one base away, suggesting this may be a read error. The CDR3 DNA is TGCAGTGCGTCGACTAGCGGACGGAGGCAGTTCTTC. This codes for CSASTSGRRQFF. This sequence joins TRBV20-1 and TRBJ2-1, with 9 positions matching TRBD2. The germline V gene encodes CDR1 DFQATT and CDR2 SNEGSKA (reference sequence). Trimming removed 6 bases from V and 12 bases from J; junction bases left unmatched: 9. The CDR3 contains 12 residues.

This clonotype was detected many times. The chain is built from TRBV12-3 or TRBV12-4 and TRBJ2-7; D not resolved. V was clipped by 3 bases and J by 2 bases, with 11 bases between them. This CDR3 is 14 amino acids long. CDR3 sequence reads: CASSLVLAPYEQYF. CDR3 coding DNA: TGTGCCAGCAGTTTGGTCCTCGCCCCCTACGAGCAGTACTTC.

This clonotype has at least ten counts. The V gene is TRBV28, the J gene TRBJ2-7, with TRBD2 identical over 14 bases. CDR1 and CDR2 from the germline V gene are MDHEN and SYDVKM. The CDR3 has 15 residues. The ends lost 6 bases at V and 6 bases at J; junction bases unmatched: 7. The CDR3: CASSPGTSGSFEQYF. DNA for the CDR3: TGTGCCAGCAGCCCGGGGACTAGCGGGAGTTTCGAGCAGTACTTC.

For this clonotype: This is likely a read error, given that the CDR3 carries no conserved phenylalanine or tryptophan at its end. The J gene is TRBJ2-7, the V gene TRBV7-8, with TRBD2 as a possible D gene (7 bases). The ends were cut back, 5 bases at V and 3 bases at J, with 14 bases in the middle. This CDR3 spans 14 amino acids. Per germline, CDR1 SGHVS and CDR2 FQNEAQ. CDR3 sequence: CASSLGGPHYEQYY. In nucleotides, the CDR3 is TGTGCCAGCAGCCTCGGGGGGCCGCACTACGAGCAGTACTAC.

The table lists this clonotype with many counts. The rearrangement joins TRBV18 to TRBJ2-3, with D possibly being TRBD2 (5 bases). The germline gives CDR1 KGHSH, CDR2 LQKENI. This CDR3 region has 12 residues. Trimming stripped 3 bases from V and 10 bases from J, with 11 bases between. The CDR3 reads CASSPLAGPQYF. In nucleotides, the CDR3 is TGTGCCAGCTCACCCCTAGCCGGTCCGCAGTATTTT.

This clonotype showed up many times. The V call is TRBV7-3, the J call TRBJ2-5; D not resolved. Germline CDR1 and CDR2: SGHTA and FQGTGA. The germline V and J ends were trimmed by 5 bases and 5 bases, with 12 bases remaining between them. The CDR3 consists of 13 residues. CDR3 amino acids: CASSRGSQETQYF. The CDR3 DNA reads TGTGCCAGCAGCCGTGGCAGCCAGGAGACCCAGTACTTC.

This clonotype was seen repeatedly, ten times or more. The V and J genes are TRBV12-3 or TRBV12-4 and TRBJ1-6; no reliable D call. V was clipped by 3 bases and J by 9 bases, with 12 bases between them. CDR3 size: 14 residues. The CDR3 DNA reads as TGTGCCAGCAGTTTTTCTCGGTTATCTTCACCCCTCCACTTT. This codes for CASSFSRLSSPLHF.

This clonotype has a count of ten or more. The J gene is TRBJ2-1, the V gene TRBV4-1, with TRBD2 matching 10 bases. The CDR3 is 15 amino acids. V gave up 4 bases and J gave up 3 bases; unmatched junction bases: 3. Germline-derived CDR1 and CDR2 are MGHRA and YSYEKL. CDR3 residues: CASSLTSGNYNEQFF. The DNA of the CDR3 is TGCGCCAGCAGCCTCACTAGCGGGAACTACAATGAGCAGTTCTTC.

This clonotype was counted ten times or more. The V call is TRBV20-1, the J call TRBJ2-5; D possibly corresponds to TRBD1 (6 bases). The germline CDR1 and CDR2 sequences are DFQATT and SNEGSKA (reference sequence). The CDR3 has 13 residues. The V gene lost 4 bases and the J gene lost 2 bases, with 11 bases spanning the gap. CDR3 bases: TGCAGTGCTAACCCCGGGACACAAGAGACCCAGTACTTC. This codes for CSANPGTQETQYF.